A selection of T cell receptor beta chains follows, all from one sample in a study of T cell changes during pregnancy in multiple sclerosis. Libraries were prepared by immunoSEQ multiplex PCR; TCRdb keeps only in-frame clonotypes and omits some of them. The table has about 68,000 clones, roughly nine tenths seen once. The sample in question was peripheral blood, obtained in the second trimester of pregnancy. The receptors here all came from a female donor with multiple sclerosis, enrolled in a pregnancy study. Both conserved end residues are part of each CDR3. D genes are given only for firm matches. Clone size is not always given. Where it is, it says once, few, many or a class for expanded clones.

.,TRBV21-1,TRBJ2-5,.,TGTGCCAGCGACAGACAAGAGACCCAGTACTTC,CASDRQETQYF
.,TRBV7-9,TRBJ1-2,.,TGTGCCAGCAGCTTTCCCAGGGGCGGAAGAACTAACTATGGCTACACCTTC,CASSFPRGGRTNYGYTF
.,TRBV6-4,TRBJ1-2,.,TGTGCCAGCAGCCCCCGAGGCGGGCTAGGGTATGGCTACACCTTC,CASSPRGGLGYGYTF
.,TRBV4-2,TRBJ1-2,TRBD1,TGTGCCAGCAGCCAAGAGGGACAGGGGGGGGTGCTCTATGGCTACACCTTC,CASSQEGQGGVLYGYTF
once,TRBV9,TRBJ2-2,TRBD2,TGTGCCAGCAGCGTAGAACTAGCGGGGGGGCCGTCCGGGGAGCTGTTTTTT,CASSVELAGGPSGELFF
few,TRBV19,TRBJ1-6,TRBD1,TGTGCCAGTAGTGTGACAGGGTTGGATTCACCCCTCCACTTT,CASSVTGLDSPLHF
.,TRBV6-7,TRBJ1-1,.,TGTGCCAGCAGTTACTCGAAATCAAGTGGAGGTACTGAAGCTTTCTTT,CASSYSKSSGGTEAFF
.,TRBV9,TRBJ1-4,.,TGTGCCAGCAGCGTAGACGGGGATCGGGAAAAACTGTTTTTT,CASSVDGDREKLFF
few,TRBV10-3,TRBJ1-1,.,TGTGCCATCTCGGGAACAGGGTTGAACACTGAAGCTTTCTTT,CAISGTGLNTEAFF
.,TRBV6-5,TRBJ1-1,.,TGTGCCAGCAGTCCAGTCCCGGGGAAGAACACTGAAGCTTTCTTT,CASSPVPGKNTEAFF
.,TRBV10-2,TRBJ1-5,.,TGCGCCAGCAGTGAGTTGACAGTACCCAAGGGCAGCTGGCCCCAGCATTTT,CASSELTVPKGSWPQHF
.,TRBV7-3,TRBJ2-3,TRBD2,TGTGCCAGCAGCCGGCAAGCGGGGGCTAGCACAGATACGCAGTATTTT,CASSRQAGASTDTQYF
few,TRBV7-2,TRBJ1-3,.,TGTGCCAGCAGCCTTTCAGGAGGCTCTGGAAACACCATATATTTT,CASSLSGGSGNTIYF
once,TRBV27,TRBJ2-1,.,TGTGCCAGCAGTTTATCCTCCCCCAATGAGCAGTTCTTC,CASSLSSPNEQFF
.,TRBV9,TRBJ2-3,.,TGTGCCAGCAGCGCGACAGTACTGACCGGGAGCACAGATACGCAGTATTTT,CASSATVLTGSTDTQYF
.,TRBV6-5,TRBJ1-1,.,TGTGCCAGCAGTTACCGGCGACAGACTGAAGCTTTCTTT,CASSYRRQTEAFF
.,TRBV7-3,TRBJ2-3,.,TGTGCCAGCAGCTTAACGTCCGGGGTTGTTAGCACAGATACGCAGTATTTT,CASSLTSGVVSTDTQYF
few,TRBV27,TRBJ1-6,TRBD1,TGTGCCAGCAGGCGACAGGGATCCTATAATTCACCCCTCCACTTT,CASRRQGSYNSPLHF
.,TRBV23-1,TRBJ1-2,TRBD1,TGCGCCAGCAGTCTCTCCAGGGGGGATGGCTACACCTTC,CASSLSRGDGYTF
few,TRBV11-2,TRBJ1-3,.,TGTGCCAGCAGCTTAGAGTCTTACTCTGGAAACACCATATATTTT,CASSLESYSGNTIYF
.,TRBV7-9,TRBJ2-2,.,TGTGCTCACCGGAGGAACACCGGGGAGCTGTTTTTT,CAHRRNTGELFF
.,TRBV7-8,TRBJ2-2,TRBD2,TGTGCCAGCAGCTTGGGACTAGAAGACACCGGGGAGCTGTTTTTT,CASSLGLEDTGELFF
.,TRBV21-1,TRBJ1-4,.,TGTGCCAGCAGCAAAGACTGGAGGAGAAAAAATCATAATGAAAAACTGTTTTTT,CASSKDWRRKNHNEKLFF
.,TRBV6-6,TRBJ1-2,.,TGTGCCAGCAGAGTTACCCGACAGACGGGCTTCTATGGCTACACCTTC,CASRVTRQTGFYGYTF
.,TRBV5-6,TRBJ2-7,TRBD1,TGTGCCAGCATGACAGCGGACAGGGGCTACGAGCAGTACTTC,CASMTADRGYEQYF
.,TRBV18,TRBJ1-4,TRBD1,TGTGCCAGCTCACCCGGGACAGCGAATGAAAAACTGTTTTTT,CASSPGTANEKLFF
.,TRBV7-8,TRBJ2-5,.,TGTGCCAGCAGCCGTCCGGAGTTGCGGGAGACCCAGTACTTC,CASSRPELRETQYF
.,TRBV15,TRBJ2-1,TRBD1,TGTGCCACCAGCAGCCCAGGGGGCTGGGGTGAGCAGTTCTTC,CATSSPGGWGEQFF
once,TRBV15,TRBJ2-3,.,TGTGCCACCAGCCAAGGGTCGGGGGATACGCAGTATTTT,CATSQGSGDTQYF
.,TRBV7-2,TRBJ2-3,.,TGTGCCAGCAGCACCACAAAAGGGAGGCCTCGCACAGATACGCAGTATTTT,CASSTTKGRPRTDTQYF
.,TRBV5-6,TRBJ2-3,TRBD2,TGTGCCAGCAGCTTCTCGATCGGGCGGGGGGACCAAGATACGCAGTATTTT,CASSFSIGRGDQDTQYF
.,TRBV19,TRBJ2-4,.,TGTGCCAGTAGTATAGATCTCCATCAGGGCCTTTGGTCCTTC,CASSIDLHQGLWSF
.,TRBV30,TRBJ2-2,.,TGTGCCTGGAGTGTACCAGTCAGGGCATTCCAAGGAACCGGGGAGCTGTTTTTT,CAWSVPVRAFQGTGELFF
.,TRBV2,TRBJ1-2,.,TGTGCCAGCAGAGACACAGATTACTATGGCTACACCTTC,CASRDTDYYGYTF
.,TRBV2,TRBJ2-5,.,TGTGCCAGCAGCCCCCTGGGGGCAGCCCAAGAGACCCAGTACTTC,CASSPLGAAQETQYF
once,TRBV7-7,TRBJ1-1,.,TGTGCCAGCAGCTTAGGAGCGAACACTGAAGCTTTCTTT,CASSLGANTEAFF
.,TRBV27,TRBJ1-6,.,TGTGCCAGCAGTTTAACGGGGGGTAAAAGTAATTCACCCCTCCACTTT,CASSLTGGKSNSPLHF
.,TRBV18,TRBJ2-5,TRBD2,TGTGCCAGCTCACCGGTAGCGGGGGGTCTCCAAGAGACCCAGTACTTC,CASSPVAGGLQETQYF
.,TRBV30,TRBJ2-5,TRBD1,TGTGCCTGGAGTCTAGACAGGGGGGAGACCCAGTACTTC,CAWSLDRGETQYF